Listed here are 14 T cell receptor beta chains from one sample, sequenced in a study of beta chain features in type 1 diabetes. Investigators reverse transcribed all isolated RNA, so they sequenced expressed TCRB transcripts. Produced via immunoSEQ multiplex PCR; TCRdb's table is partial and in-frame only. Here the sample spans 900,000 or so clones, about a sixth being singletons. Material for sequencing was naive CD4+ T cells from blood. The receptors were sampled from a woman aged 18-29 years in good health.

This rearrangement joins TRBV28 to TRBJ2-6, with D hard to call. The CDR3 is 17 residues long. CDR1 and CDR2 from the germline V gene are MDHEN and SYDVKM. V was shortened by 5 bases and J by 1 base, with 15 bases between the two germline ends. The CDR3 protein is CASSRLAIGSGANVLTF. CDR3 coding DNA: TGTGCCAGCAGTCGGCTCGCCATAGGTTCTGGGGCCAACGTCCTGACTTTC.

There are a few counts of this clone. The chain couples TRBV5-4 to TRBJ2-1, with D possibly being TRBD2 (5 bases). This CDR3 spans 14 amino acids. Trimming left V 1 base short and J 8 bases short, with 13 bases between. The germline CDR1 and CDR2 sequences are SGHNT and YYREEE (reference sequence). The CDR3 sequence: CASSLTGSLDEQFF. The CDR3 DNA reads TGTGCCAGCAGCTTGACGGGGAGCCTGGATGAGCAGTTCTTC.

This clone has a handful of counts. The chain has TRBV23-1 and TRBJ1-5; no definite D call. TRBV23-1 is treated as an ORF (open reading frame) with a function not yet certain. This CDR3 contains 17 residues. V shed 1 base and J shed 1 base, with 14 bases lying between them. The CDR3, as DNA: TGCGCCAGCAGTCAATGTTTCGGGGATCGAAGCAATCAGCCCCAGCATTTT. Its protein is CASSQCFGDRSNQPQHF.

The table lists this clone with a few counts. The gene calls are TRBV7-2 and TRBJ2-1; tentative D call: TRBD2 (6 bases). Germline CDR1 reads SGHTA; CDR2 reads FQGNSA. Trimming cost V 7 bases and J 2 bases, with 15 bases left between them. The CDR3 sequence is 15 residues long. CDR3 coding DNA: TGTGCCAGCACCATTGGACTAAGGGCCTACAATGAGCAGTTCTTC. Its translation is CASTIGLRAYNEQFF.

This clone showed up just a few times. The rearrangement uses TRBV28 and TRBJ2-7; 13 nucleotides line up with TRBD2. The germline gives CDR1 MDHEN, CDR2 SYDVKM. The CDR3 contains 16 residues. Trimming took 5 bases from V and 3 from J; bases not matched to a gene: 7. CDR3 sequence reads: CASSIGTSGTFYEQYF. The CDR3 coding sequence is TGTGCCAGCAGTATCGGGACTAGCGGGACCTTCTACGAGCAGTACTTC.

This clone turned up a few times. This sequence joins TRBV11-1 and TRBJ2-7; a weak D match, TRBD2 (6 bases). This CDR3 contains 14 residues. Germline-derived CDR1 and CDR2 are SGHAT and FQDESV (reference sequence). V was shortened by 3 bases and J by 4 bases, with 13 bases between the two germline ends. The CDR3 coding sequence is TGTGCCAGCAGCTTTGCGGTCCGGGGGTACGAGCAGTACTTC. This codes for CASSFAVRGYEQYF.

The chain is built from TRBV18 and TRBJ1-4; D unclear. Germline V gene data show CDR1 as KGHSH and CDR2 as LQKENI. Trimming stripped 2 bases from V and 4 bases from J, with 8 bases between. The CDR3 has 14 amino acids. This CDR3 reads CASSPGVGNEKLFF. In nucleotides, the CDR3 is TGTGCCAGCTCACCAGGGGTCGGTAATGAAAAACTGTTTTTT.

This clone has more than one count but fewer than ten. The chain employs TRBV18 and TRBJ1-5; D gene uncertain. Germline CDR1 KGHSH, CDR2 LQKENI. Trimming took 4 bases from V and 0 from J, leaving 4 bases between them. This CDR3 has 13 amino acids. CDR3 DNA sequence: TGTGCCAGCTCACAGCATAGCAATCAGCCCCAGCATTTT. Translating gives CASSQHSNQPQHF.

This clone was detected a few times. The rearrangement links TRBV28 to TRBJ2-1, with D maybe TRBD2 (6 bases). The CDR3 length is 15 residues. The ends were cut back, 3 bases at V and 9 bases at J, with 18 bases in the middle. In germline, CDR1 is MDHEN, CDR2 SYDVKM. The CDR3 region has the DNA TGTGCCAGCAGTTTGTTGGCGGGAAGGCTGGTTGAGCAGTTCTTC. It is translated as CASSLLAGRLVEQFF.

This clone has just a few counts. The chain joins TRBV28 to TRBJ2-6, with D perhaps being TRBD1 or TRBD2 (5 bases each). The CDR3 runs 20 residues. Between the trimmed V and J ends, which lost 6 bases and 0 bases, there was a span of 24 bases. The V gene's germline CDR1 is MDHEN and CDR2 SYDVKM. The CDR3 here is CASSHRQRLIFNSGANVLTF. The CDR3 nucleotides are TGTGCCAGCAGCCACCGACAGAGACTAATCTTCAACTCTGGGGCCAACGTCCTGACTTTC.

The table lists this clone with a few counts. J is TRBJ2-5 and V is TRBV10-3, with D uncertain. In germline, CDR1 is ENHRY, CDR2 SYGVKD. The CDR3 loop spans 12 amino acids. Trimming stripped 3 bases from V and 4 bases from J, with 6 bases between. The CDR3 DNA reads TGTGCCATCAGTGACGGACGAGAGACCCAGTACTTC. Its protein is CAISDGRETQYF.

V gene TRBV9 combines with J gene TRBJ1-1; no clear D gene. Looked up from germline, CDR1 is SGDLS and CDR2 is YYNGEE. Trimming stripped 4 bases from V and 6 bases from J, with 16 bases between. The CDR3 extends over 14 amino acids. The CDR3 DNA is TGTGCCAGCAGCCCGACCCAAAATGGACCTGAAGCTTTCTTT. Encoded protein: CASSPTQNGPEAFF.

The chain is built from TRBV6-4 and TRBJ1-2; D unresolved. V gave up 5 bases and J gave up 5 bases, with 9 bases separating them. Germline CDR1 reads MRHNA; CDR2 reads SNTAGT. This CDR3 region has 12 residues. The CDR3 nucleotides are TGTGCCAGCAGTTCCGACGGGTATGGCTACACCTTC. Protein sequence: CASSSDGYGYTF.

The rearrangement uses TRBV5-1 and TRBJ1-1; D unclear. Germline lookup yields CDR1 SGHRS and CDR2 YFSETQ. The CDR3 is made up of 15 amino acids. The germline V and J ends were trimmed by 0 bases and 4 bases, with 13 bases remaining between them. Here the CDR3 DNA reads TGCGCCAGCAGCTTGGCGGCCGGCCTAGCCACTGAAGCTTTCTTT. Amino acids: CASSLAAGLATEAFF.